This T cell receptor beta chain came from a study of pediatric ulcerative colitis. One to two pinch biopsies were taken from the rectum during colonoscopy. CDR3 length: 19 amino acids. This table comes from immunoSEQ multiplex PCR, and its TCRdb copy is limited to in-frame clones, with some not included. The sample includes roughly 23,000 clones, roughly two thirds of them seen just once. This sequence was found in a boy younger than 18 with severe ulcerative colitis. The sequencing input was gut tissue. The gene calls are TRBV21-1 and TRBJ1-2; the DNA was not compared with TRBD1, the D call given in the table. TRBV21-1 is a pseudogene segment. As DNA, the CDR3 is TGTGCCAGCAGCAAAGTCACCCGAGACATCCAGCCTTCTAACTATGGCTACACCTTC. Residues: CASSKVTRDIQPSNYGYTF.